Included here is one TCR beta chain sequence, with context. The target antigen is unknown. Primers: 60 Vbeta forward and 13 Jbeta reverse. Generated by immunoSEQ multiplex PCR, the TCRdb table keeps only in-frame clones and is missing some. The sample has roughly 170,000 clones, 84% seen once; the top ten hold 1% to 1.5%. The CDR3 has 16 amino acids. Germline trimming cut 6 bases from V and 2 bases from J; bases unmatched to any gene: 13. Germline V gene data show CDR1 as MGHRA and CDR2 as YSYEKL. These data belong to a study of cytomegalovirus exposure and HLA in healthy donors. Whole-study findings and limits: The records held CMV serostatus as the only immune exposure information. Follow-up analysis seemed to connect common viral pathogens with several of the most significant clusters identified. There were a few CMV-associated chains whose specificity for CMV antigens was confirmed in vitro.

The specimen sequenced was PBMCs. This TCR came from a girl aged 2 to 9 in good health and CMV-seropositive. The rearrangement links TRBV4-1 to TRBJ2-7; TRBD2 matches 7 bases. This CDR3 reads CASSPTPREETYEQYF. The DNA of the CDR3 is TGCGCCAGCAGTCCTACCCCCCGGGAGGAAACCTACGAGCAGTACTTC.